Reported below is one TCR beta chain. The antigen is undetermined. The data were taken from a study of cytomegalovirus exposure and HLA in healthy donors. General study results and limits: The study put 150 or so TCR beta chains on its list as cytomegalovirus-associated. In a later analysis, first-cohort TCR clusters were found to tend to co-occur in the roughly 120 validation repertoires.

Libraries were prepared by immunoSEQ multiplex PCR; TCRdb keeps only in-frame clonotypes and omits some of them. Among 65,000 to 80,000 clones listed, about 94% were seen once. Germline V gene sequence: CDR1 SGHNT, CDR2 YENEEA. This CDR3 has 16 residues. Germline trimming cut 5 bases from V and 8 bases from J; bases unmatched to any gene: 11. The chain combines TRBV11-3 with TRBJ1-4; 10 nucleotides agree with TRBD1. This receptor was obtained from a woman aged 18-29 years in good health and CMV-seronegative. The sequencing input was PBMCs. CDR3 sequence (DNA): TGTGCCAGCAGCCGCACTGCCGGGACAGGGGAAGAAAAACTGTTTTTT. This encodes CASSRTAGTGEEKLFF.